Detailed here is one TCR beta chain. In the original processing: Estimates of nucleated cell counts were drawn from the amplification of reference gene primers. The repertoire was sequenced with immunoSEQ multiplex PCR; TCRdb's copy has only in-frame clones and lacks some. That table supplies the V and J calls and clone size; D and trimming were determined from the DNA. The sample gives about 180,000 clones, approximately 80% of which show up once; approximately 15% is in the top ten. These data originate in a study of blood T cell repertoires in COVID-19. Across the whole study: In each case, the material was cDNA or gDNA derived from T cells, B-cell-depleted T cells, or PBMCs.

The V end lost 4 bases, the J end lost 0 bases, and 7 bases lay between the germline ends. The CDR3 is made up of 14 amino acids. Per the germline V gene, CDR1 is SGHTA and CDR2 is FQGNSA. This TCR was recovered from a man aged 55 to 69 who had been exposed to COVID-19. The source material was PBMCs or T cells enriched from blood (not recorded which). This rearrangement joins TRBV7-2 to TRBJ1-5; D uncertain. CDR3 amino acids: CASSSRSSNQPQHF. The CDR3, as DNA: TGTGCCAGCAGCTCCAGAAGTAGCAATCAGCCCCAGCATTTT.